Listed here are 24 T cell receptor beta chains from one sample, sequenced in a study of blood T cell repertoires in COVID-19. Assay used: immunoSEQ multiplex PCR; TCRdb lists only in-frame clones, some missing. The sample holds some 100,000 clones; roughly 80% are singletons and the top ten take under 35%. Sequenced material: peripheral blood. These TCRs come from an older man with active or convalescent COVID-19.

This chain joins TRBV10-3 and TRBJ1-6; perhaps TRBD1 as D (6 bases). Germline CDR1 reads ENHRY; CDR2 reads SYGVKD. The CDR3 sequence is 14 residues long. Trimming took 6 bases from V and 5 from J, leaving 11 bases between them. In DNA, the CDR3 is TGTGCCATCAGGCCGGGACATAATAATTCACCCCTCCACTTT. Protein product: CAIRPGHNNSPLHF.

The chain combines TRBV7-8 with TRBJ2-7, with D tentatively TRBD1 (6 bases). Germline CDR1 reads SGHVS; CDR2 reads FQNEAQ. V was cut by 5 bases and J by 7 bases, with 15 bases left in between. This CDR3 has 13 residues. The CDR3 region is CASSPQGWGEQYF. The CDR3 DNA follows: TGTGCCAGCAGCCCTCAGGGGTGGGGGGAGCAGTACTTC.

The genes are TRBV4-2 and TRBJ1-2; 8 bases agree with TRBD1. CDR1 is LGHNA and CDR2 is YNFKEQ in the germline V gene. The CDR3 consists of 15 residues. J was trimmed by 3 bases and V by 1 base; bases with no gene match: 4. CDR3 sequence (DNA): TGTGCCAGCAGCCAAGGGCAGGGGGCATACTATGGCTACACCTTC. Its translation: CASSQGQGAYYGYTF.

The genes are TRBV19 and TRBJ1-1; 7 bases agree with TRBD1. In germline, CDR1 is LNHDA, CDR2 SQIVND (reference sequence). J was trimmed by 1 base and V by 9 bases; bases with no gene match: 11. This CDR3 spans 15 amino acids. The CDR3 loop reads CASHKPGQKNTEAFF. CDR3 DNA sequence: TGTGCCAGCCACAAACCGGGACAGAAGAACACTGAAGCTTTCTTT.

Details on this clone: The same CDR3 also results from other DNA sequences found in this sample. CDR3 amino acids: CASSSAGGETQYF. CDR3 DNA sequence: TGCGCCAGCAGCTCCGCCGGAGGGGAGACCCAGTACTTC. This chain links TRBV5-1 with TRBJ2-5; D is perhaps TRBD2 (6 bases). CDR1 is SGHRS, CDR2 YFSETQ, per germline. This CDR3 is built from 13 residues. Deletions cut 3 bases from V and 5 bases from J, with 11 bases between.

The gene calls are TRBV24-1 and TRBJ1-2, with a weak D call TRBD1 (5 bases). Germline CDR1 reads KGHDR; CDR2 reads SFDVKD. The CDR3 covers 18 residues. V was cut by 0 bases and J by 0 bases, with 16 bases left in between. The CDR3 protein is CATSDLRDRVRTNYGYTF. CDR3 coding DNA: TGTGCCACCAGTGATTTGAGAGACAGAGTGAGAACTAACTATGGCTACACCTTC.

The chain uses TRBV19 and TRBJ2-1; D is ambiguous. Germline V lookup: CDR1 LNHDA, CDR2 SQIVND (reference sequence). The CDR3 has 14 amino acids. V shed 3 bases and J shed 3 bases, with 9 bases lying between them. The CDR3 is CASSMAASYNEQFF. CDR3 bases: TGTGCCAGTAGTATGGCAGCGAGCTACAATGAGCAGTTCTTC.

The V gene is TRBV18, the J gene TRBJ2-2; no clear D. The germline V and J ends were trimmed by 3 bases and 7 bases, with 9 bases remaining between them. This CDR3 has 13 amino acids. Per germline, CDR1 KGHSH and CDR2 LQKENI. CDR3 coding DNA: TGTGCCAGCTCACCTCTCCCTGTCGGGGAGCTGTTTTTT. Its protein product is CASSPLPVGELFF.

This clone came up once. This chain connects TRBV28 to TRBJ1-1; D may be TRBD1 (5 bases). CDR3 length: 16 amino acids. Trimming left V 2 bases short and J 0 bases short, with 13 bases between. Germline-derived CDR1 and CDR2 are MDHEN and SYDVKM. The CDR3 protein is CASSLVGRSMNTEAFF. The CDR3 DNA reads TGTGCCAGCAGTTTAGTGGGGCGGAGCATGAACACTGAAGCTTTCTTT.

This chain uses TRBV7-2 with TRBJ2-5; 14 nucleotides align to TRBD2. The germline V gene has CDR1 SGHTA and CDR2 FQGNSA. V gave up 5 bases and J gave up 6 bases; unmatched junction bases: 8. This CDR3 is built from 16 residues. The CDR3 coding sequence is TGTGCCAGCAGCCCAAGACTAGCGGGAGGGCCGAAGACCCAGTACTTC. It yields the protein CASSPRLAGGPKTQYF.

This chain uses TRBV27 with TRBJ2-7; D is unresolved. CDR3 length: 16 residues. Per the germline V gene, CDR1 is MNHEY and CDR2 is SMNVEV (reference sequence). Trimming took off 5 bases at V and 2 bases at J, with 19 bases between the two ends. The CDR3 DNA is TGTGCCAGCAGTCTCCCCCCCGTGCGGAGACCCTACGAGCAGTACTTC. Residues: CASSLPPVRRPYEQYF.

The V and J genes are TRBV7-2 and TRBJ2-7, with 11 bases identical to TRBD2. The CDR3 loop spans 18 amino acids. The germline gives CDR1 SGHTA, CDR2 FQGNSA. V lost 3 bases and J lost 4; bases outside the gene matches: 14. CDR3 in amino acids: CASSFLAGGDALLYEQYF. The CDR3 DNA follows: TGTGCCAGCAGCTTTCTAGCGGGAGGAGACGCCCTTCTTTACGAGCAGTACTTC.

The rearrangement uses TRBV28 and TRBJ2-1; a weak D match, TRBD1 (6 bases). The germline V gene has CDR1 MDHEN and CDR2 SYDVKM. V lost 6 bases and J lost 9, with 15 bases in between. The CDR3 is made up of 13 amino acids. CDR3 nucleotides: TGTGCCAGCAGGCTTCAGACCAGGGGTGAGCAGTTCTTC. Residues: CASRLQTRGEQFF.

The sample holds a few counts of this clone. This chain uses TRBV29-1 with TRBJ2-1; maybe TRBD2 (5 bases). The CDR3 consists of 14 residues. The V gene's germline CDR1 is SQVTM and CDR2 ANQGSEA. V lost 5 bases to trimming and J lost 1 base, with 12 bases between them. CDR3 residues: CSVQGLRSYNEQFF. The DNA of the CDR3 is TGCAGCGTTCAAGGACTTCGATCCTACAATGAGCAGTTCTTC.

V is TRBV4-1 and J is TRBJ1-1; D is perhaps TRBD1 (6 bases). The CDR3 consists of 13 residues. CDR1 is MGHRA, CDR2 YSYEKL, per germline. The ends were cut back, 6 bases at V and 1 base at J, with 9 bases in the middle. The CDR3 DNA follows: TGCGCCAGCAGGGGACACCAGAACACTGAAGCTTTCTTT. Protein product: CASRGHQNTEAFF.

The V gene is TRBV4-1, the J gene TRBJ2-3; 11 bases line up with TRBD2. Germline V CDR1 and CDR2: MGHRA, YSYEKL. Trimming cost V 1 base and J 5 bases; bases outside gene matches: 5. The CDR3 extends over 16 amino acids. The CDR3 protein is CASSQGRLAGGDTQYF. The CDR3 nucleotides are TGCGCCAGCAGCCAAGGGAGGCTAGCGGGAGGAGATACGCAGTATTTT.

The chain employs TRBV5-5 and TRBJ2-1, with D perhaps TRBD2 (5 bases). CDR1 SGHKS and CDR2 YYEKEE come from the germline V gene (reference sequence). This CDR3 is 15 amino acids long. The V end lost 2 bases, the J end lost 0 bases, and 9 bases lay between the germline ends. The CDR3 DNA sequence: TGTGCCAGCAGCTTTCAAGGAGGCTCCTACAATGAGCAGTTCTTC. Its protein product is CASSFQGGSYNEQFF.

This clone was seen only a few times. This sequence joins TRBV24-1 and TRBJ2-2; D remains unclear. V lost 3 bases and J 0 bases, leaving 7 bases between the germline ends. The germline V gene encodes CDR1 KGHDR and CDR2 SFDVKD. CDR3 length: 15 amino acids. This CDR3 is CATSDPYPNTGELFF. In nucleotides, the CDR3 is TGTGCCACCAGTGATCCTTATCCGAACACCGGGGAGCTGTTTTTT.

The V call is TRBV6-2 or TRBV6-3, the J call TRBJ2-1; 7 nucleotides agree with TRBD1. Looked up from germline, CDR1 is MNHEY and CDR2 is SVGEGT. With V trimmed by 4 bases and J by 1 base, 4 bases remained unmatched. The CDR3 consists of 15 residues. CDR3 nucleotide sequence: TGTGCCAGCAGTTCCCGGACAGGTTCCTACAATGAGCAGTTCTTC. Protein sequence: CASSSRTGSYNEQFF.

The chain joins TRBV7-2 to TRBJ2-5, with TRBD1 matching 7 bases. This CDR3 region has 15 residues. In germline, CDR1 is SGHTA, CDR2 FQGNSA. The ends lost 5 bases at V and 2 bases at J; junction bases unmatched: 8. CDR3 DNA: TGTGCCAGCAGCCGCTTAGGGGACAGACAAGAGACCCAGTACTTC. Translating it yields CASSRLGDRQETQYF.

The chain uses TRBV6-6 and TRBJ1-6; perhaps TRBD1 as D (5 bases). V was clipped by 8 bases and J by 8 bases, with 16 bases between them. Germline V gene sequence: CDR1 MNHNY, CDR2 SVGAGI (reference sequence). The CDR3 extends over 14 amino acids. This CDR3 is CASSAGFEDSPLHF. Written as DNA, the CDR3 is TGTGCCAGCTCGGCAGGGTTTGAGGATTCACCCCTCCACTTT.

This chain joins TRBV29-1 and TRBJ2-1, with D possibly being TRBD2 (6 bases). This CDR3 contains 15 residues. V lost 3 bases and J 0 bases, leaving 12 bases between the germline ends. Germline V lookup: CDR1 SQVTM, CDR2 ANQGSEA. The CDR3 here is CSVDPRGGSYNEQFF. The CDR3 DNA is TGCAGCGTTGATCCGAGGGGAGGCTCCTACAATGAGCAGTTCTTC.

CDR3 protein: CASSPRGGGASYGYTF. As DNA, the CDR3 is TGTGCCAGCAGCCCGCGAGGGGGGGGCGCATCCTATGGCTACACCTTC. The rearrangement links TRBV13 to TRBJ1-2; D possibly corresponds to TRBD1 (6 bases). The CDR3 runs to 16 residues. V lost 5 bases, J lost 4 bases, and 20 bases lay in between. From germline, CDR1 is PRHDT and CDR2 FYEKMQ (reference sequence).

The V gene is TRBV28, the J gene TRBJ1-5; 8 bases map to TRBD1. In germline, CDR1 is MDHEN, CDR2 SYDVKM. V was clipped by 4 bases and J by 2 bases; unmatched bases: 1. CDR3 length: 14 amino acids. Here the CDR3 reads CASSSGQGNQPQHF. The CDR3 DNA is TGTGCCAGCAGTTCGGGACAGGGCAATCAGCCCCAGCATTTT.